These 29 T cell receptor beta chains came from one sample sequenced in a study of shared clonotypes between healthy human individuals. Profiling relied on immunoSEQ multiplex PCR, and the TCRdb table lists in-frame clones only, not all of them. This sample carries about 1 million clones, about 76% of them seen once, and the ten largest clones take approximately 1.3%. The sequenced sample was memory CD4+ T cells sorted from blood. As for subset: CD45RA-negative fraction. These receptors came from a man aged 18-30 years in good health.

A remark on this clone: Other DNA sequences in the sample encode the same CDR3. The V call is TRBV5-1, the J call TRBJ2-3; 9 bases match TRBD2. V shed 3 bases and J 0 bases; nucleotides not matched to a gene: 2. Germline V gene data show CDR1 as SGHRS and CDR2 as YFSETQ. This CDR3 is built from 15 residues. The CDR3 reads CASSSGLASTDTQYF. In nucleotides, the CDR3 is TGCGCCAGCAGCTCTGGACTAGCGAGCACAGATACGCAGTATTTT. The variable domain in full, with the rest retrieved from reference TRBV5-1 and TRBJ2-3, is KAGVTQTPRYLIKTRGQQVTLSCSPISGHRSVSWYQQTPGQGLQFLFEYFSETQRNKGNFPGRFSGRQFSNSRSEMNVSTLELGDSALYLCASSSGLASTDTQYFGPGTRLTVL.

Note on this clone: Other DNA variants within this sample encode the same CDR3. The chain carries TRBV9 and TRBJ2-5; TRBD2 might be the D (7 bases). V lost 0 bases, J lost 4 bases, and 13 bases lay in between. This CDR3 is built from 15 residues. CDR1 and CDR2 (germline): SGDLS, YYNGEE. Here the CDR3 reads CASSVGGGTTETQYF. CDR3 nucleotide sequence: TGTGCCAGCAGCGTAGGGGGGGGCACCACAGAGACCCAGTACTTC.

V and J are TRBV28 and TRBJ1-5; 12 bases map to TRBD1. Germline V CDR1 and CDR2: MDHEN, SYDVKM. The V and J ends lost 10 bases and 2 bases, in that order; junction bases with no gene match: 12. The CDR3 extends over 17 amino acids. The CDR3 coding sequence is TGTGCCACCCTCTTGGGACAGGGGGCTAGGGGCAATCAGCCCCAGCATTTT. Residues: CATLLGQGARGNQPQHF.

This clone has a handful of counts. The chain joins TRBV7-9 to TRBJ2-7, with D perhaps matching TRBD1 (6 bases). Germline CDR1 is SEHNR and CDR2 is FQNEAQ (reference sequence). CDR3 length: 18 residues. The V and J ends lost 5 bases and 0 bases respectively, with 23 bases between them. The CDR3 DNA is TGTGCCAGCAGCGCGACTTTAAAACGGACAGTGAGCTCCTACGAGCAGTACTTC. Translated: CASSATLKRTVSSYEQYF.

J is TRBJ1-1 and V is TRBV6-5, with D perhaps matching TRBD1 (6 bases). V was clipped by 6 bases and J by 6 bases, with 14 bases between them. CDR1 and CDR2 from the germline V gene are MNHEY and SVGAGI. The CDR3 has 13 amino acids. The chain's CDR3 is CASRPGARSEAFF. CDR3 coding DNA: TGTGCCAGCAGGCCGGGGGCGAGGTCTGAAGCTTTCTTT.

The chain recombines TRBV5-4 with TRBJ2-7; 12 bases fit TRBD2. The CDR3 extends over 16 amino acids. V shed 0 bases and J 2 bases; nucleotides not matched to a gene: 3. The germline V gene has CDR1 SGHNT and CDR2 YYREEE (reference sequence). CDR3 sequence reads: CASSLGLAGGAYEQYF. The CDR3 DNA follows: TGTGCCAGCAGCTTGGGGCTAGCGGGGGGGGCCTACGAGCAGTACTTC.

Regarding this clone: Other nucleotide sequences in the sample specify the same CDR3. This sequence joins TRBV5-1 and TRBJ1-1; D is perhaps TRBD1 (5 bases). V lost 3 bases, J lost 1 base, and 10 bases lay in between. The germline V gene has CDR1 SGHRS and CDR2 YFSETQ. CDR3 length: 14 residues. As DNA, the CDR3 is TGCGCCAGCAGCTCGGGCGGGGGGAACACTGAAGCTTTCTTT. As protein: CASSSGGGNTEAFF.

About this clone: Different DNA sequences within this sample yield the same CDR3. The CDR3 DNA follows: TGCGCCAGCAGCCTTAGCGGGGGACAAGAGACCCAGTACTTC. It yields the protein CASSLSGGQETQYF. The chain uses TRBV5-1 and TRBJ2-5, with TRBD2 identical over 9 bases. From germline, CDR1 is SGHRS and CDR2 YFSETQ. V lost 4 bases, J lost 2 bases, and 3 bases stayed unmatched. The CDR3 runs to 14 residues.

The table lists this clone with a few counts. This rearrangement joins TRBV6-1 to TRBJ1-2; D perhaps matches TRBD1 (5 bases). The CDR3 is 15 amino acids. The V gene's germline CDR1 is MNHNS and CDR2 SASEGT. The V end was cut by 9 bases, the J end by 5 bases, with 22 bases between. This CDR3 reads CASGKGTAEGYGYTF. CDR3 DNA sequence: TGTGCCAGTGGAAAAGGGACGGCCGAGGGTTATGGCTACACCTTC.

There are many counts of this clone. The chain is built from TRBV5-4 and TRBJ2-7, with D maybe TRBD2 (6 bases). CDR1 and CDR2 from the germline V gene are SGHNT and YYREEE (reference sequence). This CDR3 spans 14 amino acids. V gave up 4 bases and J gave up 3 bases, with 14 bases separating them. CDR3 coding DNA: TGTGCCAGCAGCCCCCCGGGACTTGACTACGAGCAGTACTTC. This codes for CASSPPGLDYEQYF.

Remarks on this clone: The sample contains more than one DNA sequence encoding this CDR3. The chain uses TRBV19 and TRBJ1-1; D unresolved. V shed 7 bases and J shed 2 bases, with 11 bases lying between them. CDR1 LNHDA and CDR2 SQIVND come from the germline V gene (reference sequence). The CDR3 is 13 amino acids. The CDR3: CASTLRGNTEAFF. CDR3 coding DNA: TGTGCCAGTACTCTTCGGGGTAACACTGAAGCTTTCTTT.

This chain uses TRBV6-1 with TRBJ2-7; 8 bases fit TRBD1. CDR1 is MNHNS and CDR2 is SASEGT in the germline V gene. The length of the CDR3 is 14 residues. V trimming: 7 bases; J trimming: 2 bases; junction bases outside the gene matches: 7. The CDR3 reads CASTEQGGTYEQYF. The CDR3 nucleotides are TGTGCCAGCACAGAACAGGGGGGTACCTACGAGCAGTACTTC.

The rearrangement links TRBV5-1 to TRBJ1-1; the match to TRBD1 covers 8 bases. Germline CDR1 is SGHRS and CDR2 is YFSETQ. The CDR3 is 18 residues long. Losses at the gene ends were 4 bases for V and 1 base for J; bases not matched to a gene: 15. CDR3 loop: CASSETGTGGMKNTEAFF. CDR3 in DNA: TGCGCCAGCAGCGAGACCGGGACAGGAGGCATGAAGAACACTGAAGCTTTCTTT.

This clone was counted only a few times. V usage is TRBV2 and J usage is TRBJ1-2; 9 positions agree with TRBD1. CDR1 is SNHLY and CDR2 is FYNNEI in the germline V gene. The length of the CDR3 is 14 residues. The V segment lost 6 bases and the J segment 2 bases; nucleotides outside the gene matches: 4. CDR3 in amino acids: CASRGDRANYGYTF. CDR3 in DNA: TGTGCCAGCAGAGGGGACAGGGCGAACTATGGCTACACCTTC.

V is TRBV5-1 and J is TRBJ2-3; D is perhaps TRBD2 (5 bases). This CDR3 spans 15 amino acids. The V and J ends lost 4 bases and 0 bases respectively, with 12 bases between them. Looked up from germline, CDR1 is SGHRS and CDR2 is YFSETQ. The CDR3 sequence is CASSTSGSSTDTQYF. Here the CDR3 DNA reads TGCGCCAGCAGCACCAGCGGATCTAGCACAGATACGCAGTATTTT.

The DNA for the CDR3 is TGTGCCAGCAGCTTAGAACTAGCGGGAGTCTCCTACAATGAGCAGTTCTTC. It specifies CASSLELAGVSYNEQFF. This chain connects TRBV7-9 to TRBJ2-1, with TRBD2 matching 11 bases. Germline values: CDR1 SEHNR, CDR2 FQNEAQ (reference sequence). V lost 1 base, J lost 0 bases, and 2 bases stayed unmatched. CDR3 length: 17 amino acids.

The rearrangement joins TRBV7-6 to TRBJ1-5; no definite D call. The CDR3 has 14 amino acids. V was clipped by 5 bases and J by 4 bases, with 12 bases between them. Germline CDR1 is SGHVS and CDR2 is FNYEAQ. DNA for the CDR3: TGTGCCAGCAGCCCTACGGGAGAAAATCAGCCCCAGCATTTT. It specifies CASSPTGENQPQHF.

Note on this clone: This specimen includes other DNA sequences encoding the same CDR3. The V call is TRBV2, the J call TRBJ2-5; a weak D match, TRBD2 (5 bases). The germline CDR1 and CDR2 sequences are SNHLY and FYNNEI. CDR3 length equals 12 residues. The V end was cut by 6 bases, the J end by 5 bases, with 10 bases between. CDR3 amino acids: CASRDRGETQYF. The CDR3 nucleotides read TGTGCCAGCAGGGACCGAGGGGAGACCCAGTACTTC.

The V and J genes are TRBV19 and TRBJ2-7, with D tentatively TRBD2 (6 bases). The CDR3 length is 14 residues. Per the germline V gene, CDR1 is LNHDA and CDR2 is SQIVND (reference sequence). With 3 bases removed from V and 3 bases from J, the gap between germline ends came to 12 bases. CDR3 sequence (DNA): TGTGCCAGTAGTATTAGCCAGGGAGGCTACGAGCAGTACTTC. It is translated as CASSISQGGYEQYF.

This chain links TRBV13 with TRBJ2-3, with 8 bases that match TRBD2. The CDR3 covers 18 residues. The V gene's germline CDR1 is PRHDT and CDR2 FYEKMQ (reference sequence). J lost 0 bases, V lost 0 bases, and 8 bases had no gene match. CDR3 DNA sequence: TGTGCCAGCAGCTTAGGGGGCCTGGGACTAGAAAGCACAGATACGCAGTATTTT. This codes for CASSLGGLGLESTDTQYF.

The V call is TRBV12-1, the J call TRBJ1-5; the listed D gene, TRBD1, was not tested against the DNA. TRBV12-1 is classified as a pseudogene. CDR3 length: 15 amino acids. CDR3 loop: CASSFETVPNQPQHF. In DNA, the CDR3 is TGTGCCAGCAGCTTTGAGACAGTTCCCAATCAGCCCCAGCATTTT.

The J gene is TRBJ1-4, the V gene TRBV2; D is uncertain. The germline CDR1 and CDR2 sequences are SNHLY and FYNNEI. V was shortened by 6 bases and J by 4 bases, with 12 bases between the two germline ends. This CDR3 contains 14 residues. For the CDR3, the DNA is TGTGCCAGCAGAAGCACGACCTATAATGAAAAACTGTTTTTT. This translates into CASRSTTYNEKLFF.

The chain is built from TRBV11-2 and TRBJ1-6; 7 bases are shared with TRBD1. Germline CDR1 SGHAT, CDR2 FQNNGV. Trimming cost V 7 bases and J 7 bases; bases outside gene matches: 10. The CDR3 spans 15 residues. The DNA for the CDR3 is TGTGCCAGCAACCAGGGGGGCCTCGAGAATTCACCCCTCCACTTT. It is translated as CASNQGGLENSPLHF.

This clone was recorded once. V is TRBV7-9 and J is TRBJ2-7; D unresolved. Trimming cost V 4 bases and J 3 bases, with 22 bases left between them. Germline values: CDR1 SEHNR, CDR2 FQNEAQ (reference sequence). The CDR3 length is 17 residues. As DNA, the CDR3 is TGTGCCAGCAGCTCGATATGGTTACAAGGTGGAAACTACGAGCAGTACTTC. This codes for CASSSIWLQGGNYEQYF.

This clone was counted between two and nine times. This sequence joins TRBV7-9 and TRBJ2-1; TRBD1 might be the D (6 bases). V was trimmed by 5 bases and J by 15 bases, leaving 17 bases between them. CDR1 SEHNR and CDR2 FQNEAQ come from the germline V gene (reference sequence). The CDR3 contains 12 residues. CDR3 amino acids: CASSPRQVRPFF. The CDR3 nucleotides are TGTGCCAGCAGCCCGAGACAGGTCCGCCCGTTCTTC.

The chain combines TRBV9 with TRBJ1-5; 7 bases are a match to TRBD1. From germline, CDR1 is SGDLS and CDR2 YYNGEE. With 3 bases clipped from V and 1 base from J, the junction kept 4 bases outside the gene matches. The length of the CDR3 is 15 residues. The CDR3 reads CASSGRDSSNQPQHF. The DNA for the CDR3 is TGTGCCAGCAGCGGTCGGGACAGCAGCAATCAGCCCCAGCATTTT.

In nucleotides, the CDR3 is TGTGCCAGCAGCCGACAGGGGGGAGATACGCAGTATTTT. Translation gives CASSRQGGDTQYF. The chain has TRBV5-6 and TRBJ2-3, with 9 bases aligning to TRBD1. Germline lookup yields CDR1 SGHDT and CDR2 YYEEEE. The V and J ends lost 4 bases and 5 bases, in that order; junction bases with no gene match: 2. CDR3 size: 13 residues.

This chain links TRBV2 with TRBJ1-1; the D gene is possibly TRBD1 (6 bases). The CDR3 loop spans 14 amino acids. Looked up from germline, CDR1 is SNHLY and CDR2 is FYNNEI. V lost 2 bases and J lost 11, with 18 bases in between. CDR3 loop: CASSEYGGRLGAFF. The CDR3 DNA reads TGTGCCAGCAGTGAATACGGGGGGCGATTGGGCGCTTTCTTT.

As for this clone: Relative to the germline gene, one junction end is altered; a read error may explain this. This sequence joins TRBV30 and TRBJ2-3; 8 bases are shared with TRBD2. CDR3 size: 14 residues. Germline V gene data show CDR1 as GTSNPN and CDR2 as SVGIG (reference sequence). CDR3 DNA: TGTGCCCGGAGTAGGAGCGGGAGAGCAGATACGCAGTATTTT. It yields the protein CARSRSGRADTQYF.